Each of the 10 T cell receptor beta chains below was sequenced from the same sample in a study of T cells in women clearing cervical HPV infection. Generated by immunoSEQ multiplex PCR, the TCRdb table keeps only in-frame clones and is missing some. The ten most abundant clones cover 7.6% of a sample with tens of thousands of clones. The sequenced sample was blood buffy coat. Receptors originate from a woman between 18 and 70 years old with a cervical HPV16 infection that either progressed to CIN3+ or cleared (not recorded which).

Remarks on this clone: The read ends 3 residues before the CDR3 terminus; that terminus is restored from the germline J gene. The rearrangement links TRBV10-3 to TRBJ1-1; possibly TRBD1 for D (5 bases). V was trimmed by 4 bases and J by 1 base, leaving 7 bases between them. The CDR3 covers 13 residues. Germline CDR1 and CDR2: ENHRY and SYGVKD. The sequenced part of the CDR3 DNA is TGTGCCATCAGTGGCCAGGGGAACACTGAA. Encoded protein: CAISGQGNTE. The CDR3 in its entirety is CAISGQGNTEAFF.

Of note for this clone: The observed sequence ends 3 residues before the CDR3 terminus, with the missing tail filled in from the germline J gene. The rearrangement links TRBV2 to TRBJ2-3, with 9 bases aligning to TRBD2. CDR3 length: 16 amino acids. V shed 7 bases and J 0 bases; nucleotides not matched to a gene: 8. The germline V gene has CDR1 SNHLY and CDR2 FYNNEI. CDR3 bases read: TGTGCCAGCACAGGGGCTAGCGGGGATAGCACAGATACG. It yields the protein CASTGASGDSTDT. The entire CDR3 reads CASTGASGDSTDTQYF.

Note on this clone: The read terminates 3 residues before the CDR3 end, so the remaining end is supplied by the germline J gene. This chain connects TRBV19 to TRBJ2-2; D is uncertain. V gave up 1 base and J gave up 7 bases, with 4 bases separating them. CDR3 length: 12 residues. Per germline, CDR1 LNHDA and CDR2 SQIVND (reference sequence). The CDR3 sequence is CASSIVDGELFF. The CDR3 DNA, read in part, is TGTGCCAGTAGTATAGTAGACGGGGAG.

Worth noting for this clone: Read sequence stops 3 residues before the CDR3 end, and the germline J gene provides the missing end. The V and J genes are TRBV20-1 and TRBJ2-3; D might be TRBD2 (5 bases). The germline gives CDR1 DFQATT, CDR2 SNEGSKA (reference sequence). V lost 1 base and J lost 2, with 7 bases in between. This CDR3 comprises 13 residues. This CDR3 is CSARGLFTDTQYF. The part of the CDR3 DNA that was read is TGCAGTGCTAGAGGACTATTCACAGATACG.

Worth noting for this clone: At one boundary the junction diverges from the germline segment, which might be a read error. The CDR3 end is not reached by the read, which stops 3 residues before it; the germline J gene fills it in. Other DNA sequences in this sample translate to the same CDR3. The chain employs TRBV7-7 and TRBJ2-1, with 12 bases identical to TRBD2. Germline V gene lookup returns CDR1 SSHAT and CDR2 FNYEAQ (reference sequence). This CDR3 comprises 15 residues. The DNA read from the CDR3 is TGTGCTAGCAGCTCAGGACTAGCGGGGTCCAATGAG. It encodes CASSSGLAGSNE. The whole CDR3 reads CASSSGLAGSNEQFF.

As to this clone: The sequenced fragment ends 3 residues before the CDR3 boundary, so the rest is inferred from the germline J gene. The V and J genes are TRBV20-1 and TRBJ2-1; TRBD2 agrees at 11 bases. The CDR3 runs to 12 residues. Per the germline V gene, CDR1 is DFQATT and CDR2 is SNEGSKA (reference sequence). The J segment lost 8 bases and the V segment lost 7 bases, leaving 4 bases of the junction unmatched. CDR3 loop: CSVAGGHDEQFF. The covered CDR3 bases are TGCAGTGTAGCGGGGGGGCACGATGAG.

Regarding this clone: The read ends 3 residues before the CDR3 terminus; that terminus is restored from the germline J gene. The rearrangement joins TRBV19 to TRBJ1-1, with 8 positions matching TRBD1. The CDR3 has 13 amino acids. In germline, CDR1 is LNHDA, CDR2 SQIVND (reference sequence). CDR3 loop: CASSGQGRAEAFF. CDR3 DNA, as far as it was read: TGTGCCAGTAGTGGACAGGGAAGGGCCGAA.

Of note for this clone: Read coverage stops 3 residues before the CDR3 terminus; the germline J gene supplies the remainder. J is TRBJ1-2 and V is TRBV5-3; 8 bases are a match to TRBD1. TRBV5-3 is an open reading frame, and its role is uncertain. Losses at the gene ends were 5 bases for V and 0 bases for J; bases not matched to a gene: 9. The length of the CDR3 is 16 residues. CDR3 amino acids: CARRPSGQGPNYGYTF. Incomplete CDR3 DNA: TGTGCCAGAAGACCCTCCGGACAGGGACCTAACTATGGC.

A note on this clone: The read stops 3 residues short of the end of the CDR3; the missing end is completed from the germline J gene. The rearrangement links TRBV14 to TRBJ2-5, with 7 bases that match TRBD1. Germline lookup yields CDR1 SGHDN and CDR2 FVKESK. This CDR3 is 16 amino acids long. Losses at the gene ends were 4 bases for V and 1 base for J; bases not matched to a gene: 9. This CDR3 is CASSPVQGTLQETQYF. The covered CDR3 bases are TGTGCCAGCAGCCCTGTACAGGGGACCCTCCAAGAGACC.

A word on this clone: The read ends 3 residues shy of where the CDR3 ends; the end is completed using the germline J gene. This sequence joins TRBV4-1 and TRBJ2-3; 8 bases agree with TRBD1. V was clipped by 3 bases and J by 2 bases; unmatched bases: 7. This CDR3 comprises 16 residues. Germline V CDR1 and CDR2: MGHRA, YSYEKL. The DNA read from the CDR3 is TGCGCCAGCAGCCAGGGGGACAGGTCCCACACAGATACG. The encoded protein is CASSQGDRSHTDT. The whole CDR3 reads CASSQGDRSHTDTQYF.